This T cell receptor beta chain was captured in a study of T cell repertoires in cytomegalovirus infection (dated by TCRdb to about 2019). For the wider study: Donor HLA type was relevant to the analysis, as public TCR beta signatures indicated carriage of CMV infection together with the matching HLA type.

From its cysteine to its phenylalanine, the CDR3 spans 16 amino acids. Of the read, only the CDR3 DNA is kept; its 48 bases are in frame from base 1. Here V drops 3 bases and J drops 3 bases, and the junction holds 3 bases not matched to any gene. Sequences KGHSH (CDR1) and LQKENI (CDR2) are obtained from the germline V gene. The sequencer was an Illumina HiSeq 1500. TCRdb reran the public reads through fastp at Q25 and MiXCR, keeping productive beta chains. Here each entry gathers all rows of one CDR3 protein and keeps the most common genes and DNA. Counted in this sample were 490,000 or so distinct CDR3 sequences; approximately 10% of them appeared once. Roughly 10% of the sample lies in the top ten. Many counts were recorded for this clonotype. Its specific antigen is unknown. Per-base qualities were not stored, and no clone one base away is much larger. The full study reports these points: The ex vivo response was dominated by HLA-C-restricted CMV-specific TCR beta clonotypes, which also provided the single most frequent clonotype in two of eight donors. Cumulative frequency of public TCR beta family members discriminated carriers of CMV infection plus the relevant HLA type in this cohort and an independent roughly 330-donor cohort.

This TCR was sampled from a human donor in good health (CMV status not recorded). Some clones in this sample may be carry-over from other donors' samples. This chain is built from TRBV18 and TRBJ2-2, and TRBD2 matches 11 of the central bases. The sample consisted of PBMCs. For the CDR3, the sequence is CASSPGLAAYTGELFF. The bases are TGTGCCAGCTCACCGGGACTAGCGGCATACACCGGGGAGCTGTTTTTT.